A single sample gave rise to the 28 T cell receptor beta chains below, sequenced in a study of cytomegalovirus exposure and HLA in healthy donors. Only in-frame clones appear in the TCRdb table, and some are missing; sequencing was by immunoSEQ multiplex PCR. The sample records about 130,000 clones, approximately 94% being singletons. Sequenced: PBMCs. The receptor set was obtained from a man aged 18 to 35 in good health and CMV-seronegative.

The rearrangement links TRBV6-1 to TRBJ2-1, with 13 bases fitting TRBD2. V gave up 7 bases and J gave up 8 bases; unmatched junction bases: 5. Germline CDR1 and CDR2: MNHNS and SASEGT. CDR3 size: 14 residues. CDR3 residues: CASIGTSGTDEQFF. DNA of the CDR3: TGTGCCAGCATCGGGACTAGCGGGACAGATGAGCAGTTCTTC.

The chain carries TRBV18 and TRBJ1-5; a possible D gene is TRBD1 (6 bases). Germline loops: CDR1 KGHSH, CDR2 LQKENI. Deletions cut 5 bases from V and 3 bases from J, with 8 bases between. The CDR3 contains 13 residues. CDR3 region: CASSGTLNQPQHF. CDR3 coding DNA: TGTGCCAGCTCAGGGACACTCAATCAGCCCCAGCATTTT.

The chain joins TRBV7-9 to TRBJ2-5; TRBD2 is a possible D gene (7 bases). V was pared by 0 bases and J by 1 base, with 15 bases between. Germline V gene sequence: CDR1 SEHNR, CDR2 FQNEAQ (reference sequence). This CDR3 region has 17 residues. The CDR3 region has the DNA TGTGCCAGCAGCTTAGCCGGGTCCGGGGGGCCCCAAGAGACCCAGTACTTC. Encoded protein: CASSLAGSGGPQETQYF.

The chain recombines TRBV7-2 with TRBJ2-3; 11 positions agree with TRBD1. Germline-derived CDR1 and CDR2 are SGHTA and FQGNSA. The CDR3 is made up of 14 amino acids. Trimming cost V 1 base and J 6 bases; bases outside gene matches: 0. The CDR3: CASSLGTGGDTQYF. CDR3 coding DNA: TGTGCCAGCAGCTTAGGGACAGGGGGCGATACGCAGTATTTT. The whole variable domain, filled in from reference TRBV7-2 and TRBJ2-3, reads GAGVSQSPSNKVTEKGKDVELRCDPISGHTALYWYRQSLGQGLEFLIYFQGNSAPDKSGLPSDRFSAERTGGSVSTLTIQRTQQEDSAVYLCASSLGTGGDTQYFGPGTRLTVL.

This clone was counted a few times. V usage is TRBV30 and J usage is TRBJ2-5, with a tentative D call TRBD1 (6 bases). Germline-derived CDR1 and CDR2 are GTSNPN and SVGIG (reference sequence). The ends were cut back, 0 bases at V and 2 bases at J, with 10 bases in the middle. The CDR3 is made up of 14 amino acids. The CDR3 spells CAWSVGGFQETQYF. In DNA form, the CDR3 reads TGTGCCTGGAGTGTAGGGGGTTTTCAAGAGACCCAGTACTTC.

The rearrangement uses TRBV10-3 and TRBJ2-6; weak D call: TRBD1 (7 bases). The CDR3 sequence is 18 residues long. Between the trimmed V and J ends, which lost 6 bases and 0 bases, there was a span of 18 bases. Per germline, CDR1 ENHRY and CDR2 SYGVKD. The CDR3 nucleotides read TGTGCCATCAGCCAGACAGGGACTGGGACCTCTGGGGCCAACGTCCTGACTTTC. Its protein is CAISQTGTGTSGANVLTF.

This clone was seen just once. This rearrangement joins TRBV7-8 to TRBJ2-5; 10 positions agree with TRBD2. Looked up from germline, CDR1 is SGHVS and CDR2 is FQNEAQ. The CDR3 contains 15 residues. V lost 6 bases to trimming and J lost 4 bases; unmatched junction nucleotides: 8. CDR3 DNA sequence: TGTGCCAGCAGTCCCGCGGTAGCGGGAGGAGAGACCCAGTACTTC. This sequence encodes CASSPAVAGGETQYF.

CDR3 sequence reads: CATSRTGIAGELFF. Written as DNA, the CDR3 is TGTGCCACCAGCAGGACAGGGATCGCCGGGGAGCTGTTTTTT. V gene TRBV15 combines with J gene TRBJ2-2; 7 nucleotides align to TRBD1. The CDR3 extends over 14 amino acids. The germline V gene has CDR1 LNHNV and CDR2 YYDKDF (reference sequence). Trimming removed 3 bases from V and 6 bases from J; junction bases left unmatched: 4.

This clone was counted a single time. The J gene is TRBJ1-1, the V gene TRBV27; TRBD1 is a possible D gene (5 bases). V dropped 6 bases and J dropped 5 bases, with 25 bases sitting between them. Germline CDR1 and CDR2: MNHEY and SMNVEV (reference sequence). The CDR3 contains 17 residues. The CDR3 is CASSSTSPGGGKTEAFF. The CDR3 DNA sequence: TGTGCCAGCAGCTCCACCTCGCCGGGGGGAGGAAAAACTGAAGCTTTCTTT.

The chain recombines TRBV30 with TRBJ2-3; D uncertain. The V end was cut by 8 bases, the J end by 13 bases, with 10 bases between. The CDR3 is made up of 8 amino acids. Germline values: CDR1 GTSNPN, CDR2 SVGIG (reference sequence). For the CDR3, the DNA is TGTGCCCTTGAAAGAGAGTATTTT. As protein: CALEREYF.

The gene calls are TRBV19 and TRBJ1-5, with 7 bases identical to TRBD1. Germline assignment: CDR1 LNHDA and CDR2 SQIVND (reference sequence). CDR3 length equals 14 residues. The J segment lost 3 bases and the V segment lost 7 bases, leaving 6 bases of the junction unmatched. CDR3: CASNLGQNNQPQHF. Here the CDR3 DNA reads TGTGCCAGTAACCTGGGACAGAACAATCAGCCCCAGCATTTT.

V usage is TRBV4-1 and J usage is TRBJ2-3, with 9 bases identical to TRBD2. There are 20 residues in the CDR3. CDR1 and CDR2 (germline): MGHRA, YSYEKL. Trimming at V came to 0 bases and at J to 0 bases, leaving 13 bases not matched to a gene. The chain's CDR3 is CASSQEGAGGAGISTDTQYF. The CDR3, as DNA: TGCGCCAGCAGCCAAGAAGGGGCGGGAGGGGCCGGCATTAGCACAGATACGCAGTATTTT.

A word on this clone: Other DNA sequences within the sample encode an identical CDR3. This chain joins TRBV4-1 and TRBJ2-1; 7 bases are a match to TRBD2. V shed 1 base and J 0 bases; nucleotides not matched to a gene: 0. The CDR3 has 15 residues. Per the germline V gene, CDR1 is MGHRA and CDR2 is YSYEKL. The CDR3 coding sequence is TGCGCCAGCAGCCAAGGCGGGAGCTCCTACAATGAGCAGTTCTTC. This gives the protein CASSQGGSSYNEQFF.

V and J are TRBV28 and TRBJ1-1, with a weak D call TRBD1 (6 bases). Germline lookup yields CDR1 MDHEN and CDR2 SYDVKM. Trimming removed 7 bases from V and 4 bases from J, with 16 bases in between. This CDR3 is built from 14 residues. The CDR3: CASKRGGWGTEAFF. In DNA form, the CDR3 reads TGTGCCAGCAAGCGGGGGGGCTGGGGCACTGAAGCTTTCTTT.

The chain has TRBV7-9 and TRBJ1-3, with 8 bases matching TRBD1. V trimming: 4 bases; J trimming: 4 bases; junction bases outside the gene matches: 6. From germline, CDR1 is SEHNR and CDR2 FQNEAQ (reference sequence). The CDR3 contains 15 residues. CDR3 sequence (DNA): TGTGCCAGCAGCTCGACAGGGGCAGAGGGAAACACCATATATTTT. Translated: CASSSTGAEGNTIYF.

The rearrangement links TRBV28 to TRBJ1-1, with 8 bases that match TRBD1. The CDR3 has 14 amino acids. CDR1 and CDR2 from the germline V gene are MDHEN and SYDVKM. The trim removed 6 bases at V and 2 bases at J, leaving 5 bases unmatched. CDR3 sequence (DNA): TGTGCCAGCAGCTGGACAGGGAATAACACTGAAGCTTTCTTT. The encoded protein is CASSWTGNNTEAFF.

This clone came up a few times. The chain combines TRBV9 with TRBJ1-2; no firm D call. Germline V gene sequence: CDR1 SGDLS, CDR2 YYNGEE. Trimming removed 0 bases at V and 8 bases at J, with 11 bases between. The CDR3 length is 13 residues. CDR3 sequence reads: CASSVDQAGGYTF. CDR3 DNA: TGTGCCAGCAGCGTAGACCAGGCGGGCGGCTACACCTTC.

The DNA for the CDR3 is TGTGCCAGCACGCTAGCGGGCGGCTCAGATACGCAGTATTTT. Protein sequence: CASTLAGGSDTQYF. The chain employs TRBV7-3 and TRBJ2-3; 8 positions match TRBD2. CDR3 length equals 14 residues. Germline V gives CDR1 SGHTA, CDR2 FQGTGA. V was clipped by 7 bases and J by 4 bases; unmatched bases: 7.

The V gene is TRBV4-2, the J gene TRBJ2-1; 8 positions match TRBD2. The CDR3 is 17 amino acids. V was pared by 2 bases and J by 9 bases, with 15 bases of the junction left unmatched. Germline CDR1 and CDR2: LGHNA and YNFKEQ. The CDR3 is CASSQIVGSGGDVEQFF. CDR3 bases: TGTGCCAGCAGCCAAATCGTAGGCTCCGGGGGGGACGTTGAGCAGTTCTTC.

The rearrangement uses TRBV7-2 and TRBJ1-2, with D perhaps matching TRBD1 (6 bases). Germline-derived CDR1 and CDR2 are SGHTA and FQGNSA. This CDR3 is built from 13 residues. V was shortened by 5 bases and J by 6 bases, with 13 bases between the two germline ends. The CDR3 is CASSPPDSNGYTF. CDR3 in DNA: TGTGCCAGCAGCCCCCCGGACAGCAATGGCTACACCTTC. Full variable domain (rest looked up from reference TRBV7-2 and TRBJ1-2): GAGVSQSPSNKVTEKGKDVELRCDPISGHTALYWYRQSLGQGLEFLIYFQGNSAPDKSGLPSDRFSAERTGGSVSTLTIQRTQQEDSAVYLCASSPPDSNGYTFGSGTRLTVV.

The genes are TRBV27 and TRBJ2-1; perhaps TRBD2 as D (6 bases). Trimming shortened V by 8 bases and J by 3 bases, and 14 bases separated the two germline ends. Per the germline V gene, CDR1 is MNHEY and CDR2 is SMNVEV (reference sequence). The CDR3 totals 14 residues. Written as DNA, the CDR3 is TGTGCCAGCCGCTTGAGGGAGGTCTACAATGAGCAGTTCTTC. As protein: CASRLREVYNEQFF.

The chain is built from TRBV2 and TRBJ2-1; D unresolved. Trimming removed 5 bases from V and 9 bases from J, with 8 bases in between. Germline V gene lookup returns CDR1 SNHLY and CDR2 FYNNEI. The CDR3 consists of 11 residues. CDR3 sequence reads: CASSRAPEQFF. The CDR3, as DNA: TGTGCCAGCAGTCGAGCACCTGAGCAGTTCTTC.

The chain has TRBV5-6 and TRBJ2-1, with 7 nucleotides matching TRBD1. Trimming removed 4 bases from V and 1 base from J; junction bases left unmatched: 2. Looked up from germline, CDR1 is SGHDT and CDR2 is YYEEEE. The CDR3 covers 14 residues. The CDR3 DNA follows: TGTGCCAGCAGCAACAGGGGTTCCTACAATGAGCAGTTCTTC. This codes for CASSNRGSYNEQFF.

The V call is TRBV30, the J call TRBJ2-3; 13 bases fit TRBD2. Per the germline V gene, CDR1 is GTSNPN and CDR2 is SVGIG (reference sequence). After removal of 0 bases from V and 2 bases from J, the junction contained 2 bases not matched to a gene. The CDR3 is 16 residues long. The CDR3 loop is CAWSVGTSGDTDTQYF. The CDR3 DNA is TGTGCCTGGAGTGTCGGGACTAGCGGGGACACAGATACGCAGTATTTT.

The gene calls are TRBV4-1 and TRBJ1-1; D may be TRBD1 (6 bases). Trimming stripped 0 bases from V and 6 bases from J, with 14 bases between. The CDR3 is made up of 15 amino acids. Germline CDR1 is MGHRA and CDR2 is YSYEKL. This CDR3 is CASSQEGAGTSEAFF. The CDR3 nucleotides read TGCGCCAGCAGCCAAGAGGGGGCAGGGACCTCTGAAGCTTTCTTT.

This clone occurred once. The chain is built from TRBV11-2 and TRBJ1-4; 7 positions match TRBD1. The V segment lost 6 bases and the J segment 4 bases; nucleotides outside the gene matches: 5. Germline CDR1 SGHAT, CDR2 FQNNGV. CDR3 length equals 14 residues. The chain's CDR3 is CASRRGRNNEKLFF. The DNA of the CDR3 is TGTGCCAGCAGAAGGGGGCGGAATAATGAAAAACTGTTTTTT.

This sequence joins TRBV6-1 and TRBJ2-3, with 8 positions matching TRBD2. The J segment lost 2 bases and the V segment lost 7 bases, leaving 8 bases of the junction unmatched. This CDR3 region has 15 residues. Germline V CDR1 and CDR2: MNHNS, SASEGT. The CDR3 spells CASKPLAGITDTQYF. The CDR3 DNA reads TGTGCCAGCAAGCCCCTAGCGGGTATCACAGATACGCAGTATTTT.

With respect to this clone: Other DNA sequences in the same sample also yield this CDR3. The genes are TRBV30 and TRBJ2-7; TRBD1 matches at 11 bases. There are 14 residues in the CDR3. The V gene end was trimmed by 4 bases and the J gene end by 9 bases; junction bases not matched to a gene: 11. Germline lookup yields CDR1 GTSNPN and CDR2 SVGIG (reference sequence). The DNA of the CDR3 is TGTGCCTGGATGTTGGGACAGGGGGGTCGGGGGCAGTACTTC. Translated, it gives CAWMLGQGGRGQYF.